This TCR beta chain is from a study of blood T cell repertoires in COVID-19 (dated by TCRdb to 2018 to 2021). Background on the whole study: Collaborator samples came from the United States, Italy and Spain and covered acute and convalescent phases of COVID-19. The sample metadata nearly always contained a de-identified subject ID, COVID-19 status, age in years and sex. Subjects who had been exposed to COVID-19, were actively infected with it, or had recovered from it provided the deeply sampled blood TCRbeta repertoires that made up the dataset. Where available, HLA class I and class II types were taken from metadata supplied by the sample provider and were not determined by assay-based typing. The material from the prospective study consisted of cDNA or gDNA derived from T cells, B-cell-depleted T cells, or PBMCs. A freely available public database, intended as a resource for researchers studying the immune response to SARS-CoV-2, is where the repertoires were released. Samples came from the ongoing ImmuneRACE study (first 160 participants) plus 1,254 subjects from 6 global collaborators.

Concerning this clone: There is no known antigen for this receptor. No much larger clone is present one base from it, and per-base qualities are unavailable.

Reading from cysteine to phenylalanine, the CDR3 counts 14 amino acids. This entry keeps only the CDR3 DNA: 42 bases, framed from base 1. The germline V end is reduced by 3 bases and the J end by 5 bases; junction bases left unmatched: 5. Taken from the germline V gene, the CDR1 and CDR2 loops are SGHNT and YENEEA. Here is what the overall study found, with its caveats: The quantity of clinical and demographic metadata differed by source and by participant and was supplied without curation.

TCRbeta CDR3 regions were amplified from genomic DNA using the immunoSEQ Assay, a bias-controlled multiplex PCR. Per the original workflow: The number of nucleated cells in each sample was estimated from the amplification of reference gene primers within the assay. To quantify the absolute abundance of each unique TCRbeta CDR3 rearrangement, sequence reads were collapsed and filtered. Productive Simpson clonality was computed per sample as the square root of Simpson's diversity index over productive rearrangements. TCRdb retrieved this table from immuneACCESS and kept in-frame rearrangements only. Not all clones are present; in checked studies, unresolved V genes account for under half, and no reason is known for the remainder. That table supplies the V and J calls and clone size; D and trimming were determined from the DNA. Recorded for this sample are about 53,000 clones; about nine tenths of them occurred a single time. The top ten clones comprise about 2.7% of the sample.

Whole blood was collected in K2EDTA tubes by collaborating institutions according to the institutions' own protocols. For TCRbeta analysis, collaborators shipped samples as frozen whole blood, isolated PBMCs, or DNA extracted from either of those sample types. The source material was peripheral blood. This sequence originates from an elderly man with acute or convalescent COVID-19. The V and J genes are TRBV11-3 and TRBJ1-1; a stretch of 8 junction bases matches TRBD1. The nucleotide sequence reads as follows: TGTGCCAGCAGCTTGACAGGGGTTACAACTGAAGCTTTCTTT. It translates to CASSLTGVTTEAFF.